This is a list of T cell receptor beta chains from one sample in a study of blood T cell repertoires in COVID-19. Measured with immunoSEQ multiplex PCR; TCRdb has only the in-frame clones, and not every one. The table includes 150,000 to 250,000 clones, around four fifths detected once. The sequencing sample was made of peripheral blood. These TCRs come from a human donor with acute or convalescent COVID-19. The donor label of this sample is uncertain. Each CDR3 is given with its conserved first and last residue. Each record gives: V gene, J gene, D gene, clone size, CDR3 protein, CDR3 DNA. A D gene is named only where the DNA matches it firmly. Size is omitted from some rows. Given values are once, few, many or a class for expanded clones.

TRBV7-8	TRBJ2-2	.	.	CASSLVRQGNTGELFF	TGTGCCAGCAGCTTAGTTCGGCAGGGGAACACCGGGGAGCTGTTTTTT
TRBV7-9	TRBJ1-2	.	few	CASSLVVGGAYGYTF	TGTGCCAGCAGCTTAGTCGTCGGGGGAGCCTATGGCTACACCTTC
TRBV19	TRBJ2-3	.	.	CASSIARTSGGTDTQYF	TGTGCCAGTAGTATCGCTCGGACCTCGGGGGGCACAGATACGCAGTATTTT
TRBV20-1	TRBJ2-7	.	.	CSASKYEQYF	TGCAGTGCTTCAAAATACGAGCAGTACTTC
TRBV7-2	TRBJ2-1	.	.	CASSLVHRNEQFF	TGTGCCAGCAGCTTAGTCCACCGGAATGAGCAGTTCTTC
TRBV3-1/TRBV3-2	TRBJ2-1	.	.	CASSQGRVGQNEQFF	TGTGCCAGCAGCCAAGGCAGGGTGGGTCAGAATGAGCAGTTCTTC
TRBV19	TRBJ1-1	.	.	CASSRDRINTEAFF	TGTGCCAGTAGTCGAGACAGGATCAACACTGAAGCTTTCTTT
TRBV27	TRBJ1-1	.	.	CASSSTPRTANTEAFF	TGTGCCAGCAGTTCGACCCCCCGGACAGCGAACACTGAAGCTTTCTTT
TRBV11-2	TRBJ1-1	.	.	CATRAGIDTEAFF	TGTGCCACCCGGGCAGGGATTGACACTGAAGCTTTCTTT
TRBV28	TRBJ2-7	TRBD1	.	CASTGQFSYEQYF	TGTGCCAGTACGGGACAGTTTTCCTACGAGCAGTACTTC
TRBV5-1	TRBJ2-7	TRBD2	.	CASSRERGSYEQYF	TGCGCCAGCAGTCGGGAGCGGGGCTCCTACGAGCAGTACTTC
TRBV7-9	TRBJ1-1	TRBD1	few	CASSPRQGVNTEAFF	TGTGCCAGCAGCCCGCGACAGGGGGTCAACACTGAAGCTTTCTTT
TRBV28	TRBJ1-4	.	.	CASSLQVEKLFF	TGTGCCAGCAGTTTACAGGTTGAAAAACTGTTTTTT
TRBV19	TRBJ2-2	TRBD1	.	CASSTGQGNTGELFF	TGTGCCAGCTCCACCGGACAGGGGAACACCGGGGAGCTGTTTTTT